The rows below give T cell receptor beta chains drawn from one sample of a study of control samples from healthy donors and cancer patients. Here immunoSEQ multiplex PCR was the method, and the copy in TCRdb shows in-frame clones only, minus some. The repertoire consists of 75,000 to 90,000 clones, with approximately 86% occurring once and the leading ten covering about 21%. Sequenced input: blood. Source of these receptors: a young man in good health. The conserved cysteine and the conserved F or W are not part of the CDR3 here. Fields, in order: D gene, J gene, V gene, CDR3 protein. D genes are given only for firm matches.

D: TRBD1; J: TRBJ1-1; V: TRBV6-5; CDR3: ASRINQGGTEAF
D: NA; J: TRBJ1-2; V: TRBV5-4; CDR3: ASSLGKGDYT
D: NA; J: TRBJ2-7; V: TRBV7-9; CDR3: ASSSSADYEQY
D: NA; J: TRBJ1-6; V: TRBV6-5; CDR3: ASSYSRVGNSPLH
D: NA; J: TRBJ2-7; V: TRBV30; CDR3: AWSVSRQVSYEQY
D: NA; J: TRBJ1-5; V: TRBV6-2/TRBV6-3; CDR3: ASSYRTVQPQH
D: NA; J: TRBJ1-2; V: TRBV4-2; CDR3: ASSQELSLAGYYGYT
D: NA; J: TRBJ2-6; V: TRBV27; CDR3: ASGVLSSGANVLT
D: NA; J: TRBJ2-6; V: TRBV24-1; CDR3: ATSDFRSSGANVLT
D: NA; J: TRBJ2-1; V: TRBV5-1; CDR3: ASSLEQVNYNEQF
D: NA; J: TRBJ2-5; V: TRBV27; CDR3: ASSETQGRSQETQY
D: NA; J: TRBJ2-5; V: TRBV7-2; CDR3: ASSLGGEGPETQY
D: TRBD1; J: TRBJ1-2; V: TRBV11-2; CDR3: ASSLDLVGTGRGPGYT
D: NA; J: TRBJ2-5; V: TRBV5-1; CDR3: ASSLSGAPQETQY
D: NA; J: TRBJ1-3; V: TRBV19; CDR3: ASSIYGVRGNTIY
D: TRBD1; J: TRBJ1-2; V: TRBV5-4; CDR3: ASSVQGANGYT
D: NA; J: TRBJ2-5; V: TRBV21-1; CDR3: ASSKDKRRRETQY
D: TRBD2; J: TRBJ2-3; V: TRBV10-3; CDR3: AIRAERGFSTDTQY
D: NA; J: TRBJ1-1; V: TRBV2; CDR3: ASSVRGLTEAF
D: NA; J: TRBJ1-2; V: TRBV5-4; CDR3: ASSLGQSAAYGYT
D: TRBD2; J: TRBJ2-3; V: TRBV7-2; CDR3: ASSLDGAGGLKDTQY
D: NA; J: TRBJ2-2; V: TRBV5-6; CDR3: ASSLVSLRGGNTGELF
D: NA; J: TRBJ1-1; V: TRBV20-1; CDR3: SASREGTEAF
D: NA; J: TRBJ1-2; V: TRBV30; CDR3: AWRGDGYGYT
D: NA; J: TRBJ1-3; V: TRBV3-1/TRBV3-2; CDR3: ASSQRGAVGGNTIY
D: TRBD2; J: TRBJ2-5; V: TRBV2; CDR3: ASSDQVAGAQETQY
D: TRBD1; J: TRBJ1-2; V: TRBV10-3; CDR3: AISVGTGAIFLGYT
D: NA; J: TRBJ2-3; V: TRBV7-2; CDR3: ASSNFRDTQY
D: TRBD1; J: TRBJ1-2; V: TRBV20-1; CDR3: SASEGAIGYT
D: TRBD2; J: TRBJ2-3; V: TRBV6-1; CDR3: ASSAGLAGATSTDTQY
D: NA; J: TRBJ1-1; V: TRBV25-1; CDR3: ASRFSGVITEAF
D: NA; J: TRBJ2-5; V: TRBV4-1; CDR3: ASSLRQIQETQY
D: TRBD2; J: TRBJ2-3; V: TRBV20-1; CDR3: SASLAGGLTDTQY
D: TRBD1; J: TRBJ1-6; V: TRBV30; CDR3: AWSVRQGGSPLH
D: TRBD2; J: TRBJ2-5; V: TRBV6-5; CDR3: ASTPPGTSGGTQY
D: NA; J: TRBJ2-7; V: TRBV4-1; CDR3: ASSQEPGPYEQY
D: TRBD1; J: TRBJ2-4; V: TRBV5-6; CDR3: ASSLVQGAKNIQY
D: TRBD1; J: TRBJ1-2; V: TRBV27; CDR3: ASSTTGGLYGYT
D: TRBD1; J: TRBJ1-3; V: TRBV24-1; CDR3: ATSDGGTGANTIY
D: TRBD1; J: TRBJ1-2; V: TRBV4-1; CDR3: ASSQSRGSDYGYT
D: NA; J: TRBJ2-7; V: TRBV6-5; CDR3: ASRFLRGDYEQY
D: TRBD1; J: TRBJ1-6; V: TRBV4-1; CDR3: ASSHDRGRYNSPLH
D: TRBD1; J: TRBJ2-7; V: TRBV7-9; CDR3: ASSPRGTYEQY
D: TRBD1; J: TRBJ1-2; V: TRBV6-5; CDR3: ASSYDVTGPYGYT
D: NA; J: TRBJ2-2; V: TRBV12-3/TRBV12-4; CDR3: ASRLAGELF
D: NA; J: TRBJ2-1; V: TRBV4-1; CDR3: ASSQGFDRYYNEQF
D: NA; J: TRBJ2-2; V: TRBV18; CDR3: ASSPQGTGELF
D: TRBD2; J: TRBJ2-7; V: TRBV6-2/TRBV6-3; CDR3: ASRPWGGSYEQY
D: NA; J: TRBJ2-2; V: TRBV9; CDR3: ASSVFTGELF
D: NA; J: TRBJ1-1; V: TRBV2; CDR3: ASQVLSEAF
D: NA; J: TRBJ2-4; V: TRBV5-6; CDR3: ASSRPGSNIQY